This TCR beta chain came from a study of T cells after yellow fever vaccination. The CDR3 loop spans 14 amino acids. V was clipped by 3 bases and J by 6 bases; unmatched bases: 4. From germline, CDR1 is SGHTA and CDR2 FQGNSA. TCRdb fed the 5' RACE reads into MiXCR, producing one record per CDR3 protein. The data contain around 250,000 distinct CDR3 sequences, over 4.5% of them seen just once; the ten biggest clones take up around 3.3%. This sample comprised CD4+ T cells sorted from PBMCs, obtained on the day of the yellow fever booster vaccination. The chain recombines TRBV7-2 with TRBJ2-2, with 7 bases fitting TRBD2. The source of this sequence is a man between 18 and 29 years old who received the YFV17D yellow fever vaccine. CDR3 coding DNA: TGTGCCAGCAGCTTGCGGGGAGGGGCCGGGGAGCTGTTTTTT. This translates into CASSLRGGAGELFF. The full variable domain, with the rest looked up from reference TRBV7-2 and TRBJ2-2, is GAGVSQSPSNKVTEKGKDVELRCDPISGHTALYWYRQSLGQGLEFLIYFQGNSAPDKSGLPSDRFSAERTGGSVSTLTIQRTQQEDSAVYLCASSLRGGAGELFFGEGSRLTVL.